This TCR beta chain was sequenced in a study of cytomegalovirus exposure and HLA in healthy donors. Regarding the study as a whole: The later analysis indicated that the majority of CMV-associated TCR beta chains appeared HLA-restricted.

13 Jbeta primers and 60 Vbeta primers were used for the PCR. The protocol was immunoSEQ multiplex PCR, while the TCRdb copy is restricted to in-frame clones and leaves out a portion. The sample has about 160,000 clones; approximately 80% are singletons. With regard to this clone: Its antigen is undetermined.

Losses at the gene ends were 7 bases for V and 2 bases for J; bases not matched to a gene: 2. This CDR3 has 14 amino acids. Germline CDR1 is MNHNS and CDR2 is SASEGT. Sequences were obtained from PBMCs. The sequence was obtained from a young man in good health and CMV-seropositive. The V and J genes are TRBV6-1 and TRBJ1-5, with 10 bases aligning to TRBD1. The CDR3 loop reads CASKGTGGNQPQHF. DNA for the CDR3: TGTGCCAGCAAAGGGACAGGGGGCAATCAGCCCCAGCATTTT.